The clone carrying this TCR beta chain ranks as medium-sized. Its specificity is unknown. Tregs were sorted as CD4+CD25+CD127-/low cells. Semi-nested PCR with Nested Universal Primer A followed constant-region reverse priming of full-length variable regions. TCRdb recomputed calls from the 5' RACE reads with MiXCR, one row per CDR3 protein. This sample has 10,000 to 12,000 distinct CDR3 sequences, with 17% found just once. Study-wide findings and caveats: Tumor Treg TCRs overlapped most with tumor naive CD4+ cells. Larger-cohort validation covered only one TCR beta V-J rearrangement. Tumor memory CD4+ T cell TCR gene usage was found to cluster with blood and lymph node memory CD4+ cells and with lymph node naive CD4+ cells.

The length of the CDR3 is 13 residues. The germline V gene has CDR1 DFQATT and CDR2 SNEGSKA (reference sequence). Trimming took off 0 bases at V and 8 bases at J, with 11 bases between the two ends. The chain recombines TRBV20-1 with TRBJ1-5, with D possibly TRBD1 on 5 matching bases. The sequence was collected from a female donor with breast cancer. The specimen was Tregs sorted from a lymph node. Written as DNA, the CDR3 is TGCAGTGCTAGAGAGGTGGGGCGGGAGCCCCAGCATTTT. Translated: CSAREVGREPQHF.